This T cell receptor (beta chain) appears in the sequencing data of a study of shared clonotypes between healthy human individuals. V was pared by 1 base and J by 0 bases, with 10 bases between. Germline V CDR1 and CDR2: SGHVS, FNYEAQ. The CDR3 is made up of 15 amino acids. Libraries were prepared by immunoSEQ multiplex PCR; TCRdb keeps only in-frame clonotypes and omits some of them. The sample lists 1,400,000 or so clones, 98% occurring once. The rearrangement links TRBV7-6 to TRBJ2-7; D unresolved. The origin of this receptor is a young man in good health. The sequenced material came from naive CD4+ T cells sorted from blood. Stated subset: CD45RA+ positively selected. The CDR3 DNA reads TGTGCCAGCAGCTTAGGGGCAGGTGACTCCTACGAGCAGTACTTC. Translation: CASSLGAGDSYEQYF.